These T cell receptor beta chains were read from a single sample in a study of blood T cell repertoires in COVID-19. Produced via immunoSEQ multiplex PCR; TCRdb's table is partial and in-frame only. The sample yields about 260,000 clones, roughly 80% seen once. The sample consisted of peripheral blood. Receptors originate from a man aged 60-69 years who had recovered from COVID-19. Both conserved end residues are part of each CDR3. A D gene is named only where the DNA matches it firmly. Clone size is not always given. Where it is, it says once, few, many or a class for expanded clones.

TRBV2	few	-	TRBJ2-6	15	CASSPGGSGANVLTF	TGTGCCAGCAGCCCCGGAGGATCTGGGGCCAACGTCCTGACTTTC
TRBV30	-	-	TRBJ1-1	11	CAWSLGLQAFF	TGTGCCTGGAGCCTTGGCCTTCAAGCTTTCTTT
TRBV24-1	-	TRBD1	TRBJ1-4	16	CATRWTGVGTNEKLFF	TGTGCCACCAGGTGGACAGGGGTGGGCACTAATGAAAAACTGTTTTTT
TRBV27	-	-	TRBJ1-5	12	CASRTGNQPQHF	TGTGCCAGCAGAACAGGGAATCAGCCCCAGCATTTT
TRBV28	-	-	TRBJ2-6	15	CASSFGGTGANVLTF	TGTGCCAGCAGTTTTGGAGGGACTGGGGCCAACGTCCTGACTTTC
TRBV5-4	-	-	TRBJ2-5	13	CASSLVQQETQYF	TGTGCCAGCAGCTTAGTACAGCAAGAGACCCAGTACTTC
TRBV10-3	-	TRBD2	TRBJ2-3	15	CAISSGGAGEMGQYF	TGTGCCATCAGCTCGGGAGGAGCGGGAGAAATGGGGCAGTATTTT
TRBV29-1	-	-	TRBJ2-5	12	CSVGPDQETQYF	TGCAGCGTTGGGCCTGACCAAGAGACCCAGTACTTC
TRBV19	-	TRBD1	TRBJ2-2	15	CASSQDRANTGELFF	TGTGCCAGTAGTCAAGACAGGGCGAACACCGGGGAGCTGTTTTTT
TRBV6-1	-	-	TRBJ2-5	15	CASSEINGGQETQYF	TGTGCCAGCAGTGAAATTAATGGGGGGCAAGAGACCCAGTACTTC
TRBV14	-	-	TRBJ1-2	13	CASSPDISYGYTF	TGTGCCAGCAGCCCGGACATTTCCTATGGCTACACCTTC
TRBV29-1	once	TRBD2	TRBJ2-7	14	CSVSLGGKDYEQYF	TGCAGCGTTTCCCTCGGGGGGAAGGACTACGAGCAGTACTTC
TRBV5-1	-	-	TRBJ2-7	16	CASSPEGLALLYEQYF	TGCGCCAGCAGCCCGGAGGGCTTGGCGCTTTTGTACGAGCAGTACTTC
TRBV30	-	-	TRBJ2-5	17	CAWSVFRGSRIGETQYF	TGTGCCTGGAGTGTATTTAGAGGGTCTAGGATAGGAGAGACCCAGTACTTC
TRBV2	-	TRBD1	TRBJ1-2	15	CASSEDRGLGYGYTF	TGTGCCAGCAGTGAAGACAGGGGGCTAGGCTATGGCTACACCTTC
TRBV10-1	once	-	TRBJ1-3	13	CASSSSSGNTIYF	TGCGCCAGCTCATCTAGCTCTGGAAACACCATATATTTT
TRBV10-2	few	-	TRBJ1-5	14	CASRSETVNQPQHF	TGCGCCAGCAGGAGCGAGACGGTGAATCAGCCCCAGCATTTT
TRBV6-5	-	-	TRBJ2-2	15	CASSYGGGRSGELFF	TGTGCCAGCAGTTACGGGGGCGGGCGGAGCGGGGAGCTGTTTTTT
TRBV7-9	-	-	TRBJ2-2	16	CASSLALRGDTGELFF	TGTGCCAGCAGCTTAGCGCTCAGGGGCGACACCGGGGAGCTGTTTTTT
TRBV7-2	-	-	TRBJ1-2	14	CASSLVRDFGGYTF	TGTGCCAGCAGCTTAGTCAGGGACTTTGGTGGCTACACCTTC
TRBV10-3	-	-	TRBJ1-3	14	CAISDGLGGNTIYF	TGTGCCATCAGTGATGGGCTGGGTGGAAACACCATATATTTT
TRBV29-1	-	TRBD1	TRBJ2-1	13	CSVGLGTGSEQFF	TGCAGCGTTGGCTTAGGGACAGGGAGTGAGCAGTTCTTC
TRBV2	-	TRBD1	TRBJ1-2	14	CASSLTGSSYGYTF	TGTGCCAGCAGTCTGACAGGGAGTTCCTATGGCTACACCTTC
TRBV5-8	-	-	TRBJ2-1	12	CASSRRGNEQFF	TGTGCCAGCAGCCGACGGGGCAATGAGCAGTTCTTC